The 18 T cell receptor beta chains below all came from one sample that was sequenced in a study of T cell clonality in common variable immunodeficiency. Profiling relied on immunoSEQ multiplex PCR, and the TCRdb table lists in-frame clones only, not all of them. Found here are around 45,000 clones, no singletons; the ten largest cover approximately 6.3%. The sequencing input was peripheral blood mononuclear cells. These receptors all come from a person aged 18 to 70 in good health.

This clone was picked up many times. The CDR3 DNA, read in part, is TGTGCCAGCAGTCAGGACAGGGGTCAGCCC. Protein: CASSQDRGQP. The full CDR3 sequence reads CASSQDRGQPQHF. V and J are TRBV7-9 and TRBJ1-5, with 9 nucleotides matching TRBD1. The read gets to within 3 residues of the CDR3 end, and the germline J gene fills in the rest. Germline lookup yields CDR1 SEHNR and CDR2 FQNEAQ (reference sequence). CDR3 length: 13 residues. V shed 6 bases, J shed 6 bases, and the junction held 3 bases outside the gene matches.

Notes on this clone: At one end the junction does not follow the germline gene, possibly because of a read error. Coverage ceases 3 residues before the CDR3 finishes, and the germline J gene fills in the end. The chain carries TRBV18 and TRBJ2-5; 8 bases align to TRBD2. The germline CDR1 and CDR2 sequences are KGHSH and LQKENI. The CDR3 runs to 14 residues. Partial CDR3 DNA: TGTACCAGCTCACCAGCGGGGGTCCAAGAGACC. Amino acids: CTSSPAGVQET. Given in full, the CDR3 is CTSSPAGVQETQYF.

Ten or more counts support this clone. The CDR3 is cut off 3 residues early in the read; its end comes from the germline J gene. The genes are TRBV12-3 or TRBV12-4 and TRBJ2-3; unclear D gene. The CDR3 consists of 15 residues. V was pared by 2 bases and J by 2 bases, with 11 bases between. The CDR3 sequence: CASSLIEWLTDTQYF. CDR3 DNA, as far as it was read: TGTGCCAGCAGTTTAATCGAGTGGCTCACAGATACG.

This clone was seen ten or more times. The read terminates 3 residues before the CDR3 end, so the remaining end is supplied by the germline J gene. This chain links TRBV30 with TRBJ2-1, with D tentatively TRBD1 (6 bases). V lost 1 base and J 8 bases, leaving 12 bases between the germline ends. From germline, CDR1 is GTSNPN and CDR2 SVGIG (reference sequence). The CDR3 length is 13 residues. CDR3 DNA (partial): TGTGCCTGGAGTGCACCCAGGGGAGATGAG. Its protein product is CAWSAPRGDE. The CDR3 in full is CAWSAPRGDEQFF. Variable domain in full (rest from reference TRBV30 and TRBJ2-1): SQTIHQWPATLVQPVGSPLSLECTVEGTSNPNLYWYRQAAGRGLQLLFYSVGIGQISSEVPQNLSASRPQDRQFILSSKKLLLSDSGFYLCAWSAPRGDEQFFGPGTRLTVL.

This clone was seen repeatedly, ten times or more. The read stops 3 residues short of the end of the CDR3; the missing end is completed from the germline J gene. This sequence joins TRBV5-1 and TRBJ2-2; 9 nucleotides agree with TRBD1. CDR3 length: 16 amino acids. Trimming cost V 6 bases and J 3 bases; bases outside gene matches: 9. From germline, CDR1 is SGHRS and CDR2 YFSETQ. The sequenced CDR3 bases are TGCGCCAGCACCCCCGACAGGGGGGGCGACACCGGGGAG. It specifies CASTPDRGGDTGE. The entire CDR3 sequence reads CASTPDRGGDTGELFF.

This clone was seen ten or more times. Read sequence stops 3 residues before the CDR3 end, and the germline J gene provides the missing end. The V and J genes are TRBV19 and TRBJ1-1; possibly TRBD1 for D (5 bases). From germline, CDR1 is LNHDA and CDR2 SQIVND (reference sequence). The CDR3 length is 13 residues. The CDR3 loop reads CASSVGLRSEAFF. CDR3 DNA (partial): TGTGCCAGTAGTGTGGGACTCCGGTCCGAA.

This clone appeared many times. The read halts 3 residues ahead of the CDR3 end, with the missing end drawn from the germline J gene. The gene calls are TRBV11-2 and TRBJ2-5; tentatively, D is TRBD2 (7 bases). Germline-derived CDR1 and CDR2 are SGHAT and FQNNGV. The CDR3 loop spans 15 amino acids. Trimming left V 0 bases short and J 2 bases short, with 10 bases between. The part of the CDR3 DNA that was read is TGTGCCAGCAGCTTAGACGCGGGGGCGCAAGAGACC. Residues: CASSLDAGAQET. The CDR3 as a whole reads CASSLDAGAQETQYF.

This clone has at least ten counts. The read comes to an end 3 residues before the CDR3 does, leaving the germline J gene to fill in the end. The chain has TRBV7-6 and TRBJ2-5; D unresolved. CDR1 and CDR2 from the germline V gene are SGHVS and FNYEAQ. The V gene lost 1 base and the J gene lost 1 base, with 7 bases spanning the gap. The CDR3 has 14 amino acids. This CDR3 is CASSLGSTQETQYF. CDR3 DNA (partial): TGTGCCAGCAGCTTAGGCAGTACCCAAGAGACC.

This clone was detected ten times or more. The observed sequence ends 3 residues before the CDR3 terminus, with the missing tail filled in from the germline J gene. The genes are TRBV11-2 and TRBJ2-3, with TRBD1 matching over 10 bases. The CDR3 is 12 residues long. Germline V lookup: CDR1 SGHAT, CDR2 FQNNGV. Partial CDR3 DNA: TGTGCCAGCAGCCCGGGACAGGGGTCG. This translates into CASSPGQGS. The CDR3, in full, reads CASSPGQGSQYF.

This clone occurred a few times. The read halts 3 residues ahead of the CDR3 end, with the missing end drawn from the germline J gene. The J gene is TRBJ1-2, the V gene TRBV7-2, with 7 positions matching TRBD1. This CDR3 region has 15 residues. Germline loops: CDR1 SGHTA, CDR2 FQGNSA. The CDR3 here is CASSQRWDRKNIYTF. Partial CDR3 DNA: TGTGCCAGCAGCCAAAGGTGGGACAGAAAAAACATC.

About this clone: The sequence runs out 3 residues before the end of the CDR3; the remainder is reconstructed from the germline J gene. The genes are TRBV29-1 and TRBJ1-2; 7 bases agree with TRBD1. Germline CDR1 is SQVTM and CDR2 is ANQGSEA. The CDR3 has 17 residues. Losses at the gene ends were 0 bases for V and 2 bases for J; bases not matched to a gene: 12. The covered CDR3 bases are TGCAGCGTTGAAGAATTGGGGTTGGGGACAGCGAACTATGGC. Amino acids: CSVEELGLGTANYG. The CDR3 in full is CSVEELGLGTANYGYTF.

This clone was counted at least ten times. The CDR3 extends 3 residues past the end of the read, so its final part is completed from the germline J gene. The chain employs TRBV30 and TRBJ2-3; TRBD2 matches at 9 bases. The germline V gene has CDR1 GTSNPN and CDR2 SVGIG (reference sequence). V lost 3 bases to trimming and J lost 4 bases; unmatched junction nucleotides: 8. The CDR3 runs to 15 residues. CDR3 loop: CAWRLSGGFPDTQYF. The sequenced part of the CDR3 DNA is TGTGCCTGGAGGCTTAGCGGGGGCTTCCCAGATACG.

Concerning this clone itself: The read comes to an end 3 residues before the CDR3 does, leaving the germline J gene to fill in the end. This sequence joins TRBV30 and TRBJ2-4; a weak D match, TRBD1 (5 bases). Per germline, CDR1 GTSNPN and CDR2 SVGIG (reference sequence). The CDR3 contains 12 residues. CDR3 sequence: CAWSQGNYGQYF. The sequenced CDR3 bases are TGTGCCTGGAGTCAGGGTAACTATGGT.

As for this clone: Read sequence stops 3 residues before the CDR3 end, and the germline J gene provides the missing end. This chain uses TRBV19 with TRBJ2-4, with TRBD1 identical over 7 bases. CDR3 size: 13 residues. Germline V lookup: CDR1 LNHDA, CDR2 SQIVND (reference sequence). The part of the CDR3 DNA that was read is TGTGCCAGTAGTCTCTGGACAGGACCTGGT. It specifies CASSLWTGPG. Given in full, the CDR3 is CASSLWTGPGQYF.

This clone was recorded many times. The read is 3 residues too short to cover the CDR3 end, so that end is filled in from the germline J gene. The chain recombines TRBV12-3 or TRBV12-4 with TRBJ2-2; TRBD1 is a possible D gene (5 bases). Trimming stripped 2 bases from V and 7 bases from J, with 17 bases between. CDR3 length equals 16 residues. Incomplete CDR3 DNA: TGTGCCAGCAGTTTAACCCGTTTGGGGCAAGGCGGGGAG. Protein sequence: CASSLTRLGQGGE. The CDR3 in full is CASSLTRLGQGGELFF.

This clone occurred many times. CDR3 region: CASSPLRATSTDTQYF. The part of the CDR3 DNA that was read is TGTGCCAGCAGCCCTTTGAGGGCAACGAGCACAGATACG. The chain combines TRBV7-6 with TRBJ2-3, with D perhaps matching TRBD2 (5 bases). The missing CDR3 end, 3 residues past where the read stops, is filled in from the germline J gene. This CDR3 has 16 residues. Germline CDR1 reads SGHVS; CDR2 reads FNYEAQ. Trimming took off 5 bases at V and 0 bases at J, with 15 bases between the two ends.

This clone came up many times. The CDR3 end lies 3 residues beyond the end of the read and is filled in from the germline J gene. The chain carries TRBV30 and TRBJ2-3; D might be TRBD2 (6 bases). The CDR3 is 12 residues long. Germline V gene data show CDR1 as GTSNPN and CDR2 as SVGIG (reference sequence). This chain's CDR3 is CAWSQRDSTQYF. The part of the CDR3 DNA that was read is TGTGCCTGGAGTCAAAGGGACTCCACG.

There are many counts of this clone. The CDR3 extends 3 residues past the end of the read, so its final part is completed from the germline J gene. The chain is built from TRBV30 and TRBJ1-3; D gene unclear. Trimming took off 3 bases at V and 4 bases at J, with 7 bases between the two ends. CDR3 size: 12 residues. Germline lookup yields CDR1 GTSNPN and CDR2 SVGIG (reference sequence). CDR3 residues: CAWRIPGNTIYF. The part of the CDR3 DNA that was read is TGTGCCTGGAGAATCCCAGGAAACACC.